This TCR beta chain emerged from a study of T cells after yellow fever vaccination. Study-wide points: FACS-sorted repertoires could contain abundant clonotypes contaminating from the bulk population.

The CDR3 loop spans 14 amino acids. Germline lookup yields CDR1 SGHVS and CDR2 FNYEAQ. Losses at the gene ends were 1 base for V and 5 bases for J; bases not matched to a gene: 5. 5'RACE template switching added a universal primer site and UMIs to TCR cDNA. Using its own MiXCR run on the 5' RACE reads, TCRdb lists one record per CDR3 protein. Of about 510,000 distinct CDR3 sequences detected, less than 25% appear once; the ten largest clones hold about 16%. This clonotype occurred a few times. The antigen is undetermined. This clonotype originated in a man aged 18 to 30 who received the YFV17D yellow fever vaccine. The sequenced sample was PBMCs, obtained roughly 20 days after the first yellow fever vaccination. V gene TRBV7-6 combines with J gene TRBJ2-7, with 7 bases aligning to TRBD1. The CDR3 region is CASSLDRGGHEQYF. Written as DNA, the CDR3 is TGTGCCAGCAGCTTAGACAGGGGTGGCCACGAGCAGTACTTC.